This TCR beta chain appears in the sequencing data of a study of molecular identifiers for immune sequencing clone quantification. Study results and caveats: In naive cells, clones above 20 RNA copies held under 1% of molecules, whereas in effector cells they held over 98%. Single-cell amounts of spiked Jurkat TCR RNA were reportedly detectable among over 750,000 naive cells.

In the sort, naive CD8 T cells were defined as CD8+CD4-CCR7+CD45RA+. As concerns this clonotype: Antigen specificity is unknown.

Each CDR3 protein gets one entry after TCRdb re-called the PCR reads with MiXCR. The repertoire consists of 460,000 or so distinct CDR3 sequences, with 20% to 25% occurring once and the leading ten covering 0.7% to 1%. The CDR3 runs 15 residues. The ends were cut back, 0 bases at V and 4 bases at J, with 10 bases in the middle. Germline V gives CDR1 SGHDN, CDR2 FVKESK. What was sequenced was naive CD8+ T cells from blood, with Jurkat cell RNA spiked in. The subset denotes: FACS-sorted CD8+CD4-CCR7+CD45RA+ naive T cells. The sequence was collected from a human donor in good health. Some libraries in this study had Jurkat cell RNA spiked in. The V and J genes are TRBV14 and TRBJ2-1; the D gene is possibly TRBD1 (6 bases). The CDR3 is CASSQEDRPYNEQFF. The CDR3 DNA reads TGTGCCAGCAGCCAAGAGGACAGACCTTACAATGAGCAGTTCTTC.